This T cell receptor beta chain originates from a study of CD8+ T cells in alopecia areata. About the study: Severity of treated patients was scored by affected scalp percentage.

Broader study findings: Many expanded lesional clones persisted in scalp and blood during tofacitinib treatment. Relative to normal scalp, lesional scalp, especially alopecia totalis/universalis, showed higher clonality.

Noted treatment: oral pan-JAK inhibitor, 5-10 mg twice daily. The investigators collected lesional scalp punch biopsies and peripheral blood from alopecia areata patients. This CDR3 contains 12 residues. Losses at the gene ends were 4 bases for V and 7 bases for J; bases not matched to a gene: 3. The germline V gene has CDR1 SQVTM and CDR2 ANQGSEA. After isolation, RNA underwent reverse transcription to generate cDNA as the sequencing template. The repertoire was sequenced with immunoSEQ multiplex PCR; TCRdb's copy has only in-frame clones and lacks some. The sample shows some 170,000 clones, 58% of them seen only once. A remark on this clone: What it binds is not known.

This clonotype was sampled from a human donor with alopecia areata. The sample consisted of CD4+ T cells sorted from blood, taken between weeks 55 and 70, from a patient treated with tofacitinib. The rearrangement joins TRBV29-1 to TRBJ1-1, with 10 bases fitting TRBD1. The CDR3 reads CSVVGTGVEAFF. For the CDR3, the DNA is TGCAGCGTTGTGGGGACAGGGGTTGAAGCTTTCTTT.